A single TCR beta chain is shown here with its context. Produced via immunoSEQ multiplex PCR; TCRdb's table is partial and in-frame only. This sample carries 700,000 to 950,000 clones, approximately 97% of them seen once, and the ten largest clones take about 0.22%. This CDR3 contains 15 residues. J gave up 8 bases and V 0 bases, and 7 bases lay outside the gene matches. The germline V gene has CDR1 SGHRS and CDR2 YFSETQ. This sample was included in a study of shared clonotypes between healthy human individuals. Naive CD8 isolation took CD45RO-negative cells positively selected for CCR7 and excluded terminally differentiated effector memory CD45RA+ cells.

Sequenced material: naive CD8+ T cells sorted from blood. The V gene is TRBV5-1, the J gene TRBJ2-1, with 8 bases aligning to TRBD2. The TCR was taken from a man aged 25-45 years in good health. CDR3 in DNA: TGCGCCAGCAGCTTGGCGGCGGGAGGAGTCGATGAGCAGTTCTTC. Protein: CASSLAAGGVDEQFF.